This T cell receptor beta chain was sequenced during a study of identical twins. Study-wide results and limits: Conclusions relied on cross-sectional statistical analysis, not following the same donors. High-abundance cord blood beta clonotypes had fewer insertions; memory repertoires showed none.

Trimming at V came to 5 bases and at J to 0 bases, leaving 6 bases not matched to a gene. Germline V CDR1 and CDR2: SQVTM, ANQGSEA. There are 15 residues in the CDR3. This clonotype came up many times. What it binds is unknown. After template switching added a universal primer site, the resulting cDNA carried unique molecular identifiers. TCRdb recomputed calls from the 5' RACE reads with MiXCR, one row per CDR3 protein. The sample carries approximately 300,000 distinct CDR3 sequences, 8% to 9.5% recorded once. The data also belong to a second study, concerning yellow fever vaccine responses in identical twins. That investigation notes: In identical twins, vaccine T cell responses appeared partly shared and partly individual.

The origin of this receptor is a woman younger than 35 in good health. This chain links TRBV29-1 with TRBJ2-3; the match to TRBD2 covers 9 bases. What was sequenced was CD8+ T cells sorted from blood. CDR3 residues: CSVHGLATSTDTQYF. The CDR3 nucleotides read TGCAGCGTTCATGGACTAGCGACTAGCACAGATACGCAGTATTTT.